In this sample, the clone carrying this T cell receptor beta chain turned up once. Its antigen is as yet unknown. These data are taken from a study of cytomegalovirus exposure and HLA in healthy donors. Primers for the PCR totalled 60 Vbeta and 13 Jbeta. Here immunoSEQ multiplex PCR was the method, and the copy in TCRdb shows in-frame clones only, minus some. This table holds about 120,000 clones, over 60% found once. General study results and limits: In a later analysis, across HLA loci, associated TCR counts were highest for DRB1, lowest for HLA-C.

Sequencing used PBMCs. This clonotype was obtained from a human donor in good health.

CDR3 bases: TGTGCCAGCAGTGATCCAGGTGAAACGCAGTATTTT. Translation: CASSDPGETQYF. The rearrangement joins TRBV6-1 to TRBJ2-3; unclear D gene. Germline CDR1 and CDR2: MNHNS and SASEGT. This CDR3 has 12 residues. V was trimmed by 3 bases and J by 9 bases, leaving 10 bases between them.